This paragraph reports one T cell receptor (beta chain). The antigen is not known. V gave up 1 base and J gave up 4 bases, with 13 bases separating them. This CDR3 region has 15 residues. The germline CDR1 and CDR2 sequences are SGHTS and YDEGEE. Clones were sequenced by immunoSEQ multiplex PCR, and TCRdb holds only the in-frame ones, with some missing. In the table there are some 190,000 clones, 70% to 90% of which are singletons. These data belong to a study of Ad26.COV2.S vaccination and SARS-CoV-2 variants. General study points: A substantial breadth of spike-specific CD8+ and CD4+ T cell responses after vaccination has been reported. In TCR breadth and depth analyses, total T cell responses may have been underestimated.

The sequencing used peripheral blood, collected after recovery from COVID-19. The clonotype was recovered from a human donor who had recovered from COVID-19. The chain couples TRBV5-8 to TRBJ2-3; D possibly uses TRBD1 or TRBD2 (5 bases each). CDR3 amino acids: CASSLWGSAADTQYF. Here the CDR3 DNA reads TGTGCCAGCAGCTTGTGGGGGTCTGCCGCAGATACGCAGTATTTT.